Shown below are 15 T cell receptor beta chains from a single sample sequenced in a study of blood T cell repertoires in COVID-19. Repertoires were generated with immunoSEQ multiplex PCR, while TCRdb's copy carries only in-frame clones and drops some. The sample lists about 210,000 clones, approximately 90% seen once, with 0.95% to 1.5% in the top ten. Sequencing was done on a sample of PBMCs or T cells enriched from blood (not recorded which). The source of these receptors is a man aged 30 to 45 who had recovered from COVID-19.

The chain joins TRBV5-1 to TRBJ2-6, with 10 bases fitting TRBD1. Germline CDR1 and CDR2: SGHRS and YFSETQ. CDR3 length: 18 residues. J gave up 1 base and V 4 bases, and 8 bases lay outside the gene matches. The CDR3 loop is CASSDDRGRDSGANVLTF. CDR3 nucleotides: TGCGCCAGCAGCGACGACAGGGGGCGCGATTCTGGGGCCAACGTCCTGACTTTC.

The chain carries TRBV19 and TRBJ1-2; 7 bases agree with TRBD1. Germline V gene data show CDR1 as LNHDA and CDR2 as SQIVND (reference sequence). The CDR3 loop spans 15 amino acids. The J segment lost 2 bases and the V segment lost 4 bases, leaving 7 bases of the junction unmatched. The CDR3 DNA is TGTGCCAGTAGTAACCACCAGACAGGGAACTATGGCTACACCTTC. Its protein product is CASSNHQTGNYGYTF.

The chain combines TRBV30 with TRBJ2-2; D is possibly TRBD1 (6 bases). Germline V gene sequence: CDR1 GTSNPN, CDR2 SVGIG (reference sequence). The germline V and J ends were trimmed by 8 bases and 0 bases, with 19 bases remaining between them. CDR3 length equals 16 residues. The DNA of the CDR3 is TGTGCCCTGGGGATTGGGACAACTCCGAACACCGGGGAGCTGTTTTTT. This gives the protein CALGIGTTPNTGELFF.

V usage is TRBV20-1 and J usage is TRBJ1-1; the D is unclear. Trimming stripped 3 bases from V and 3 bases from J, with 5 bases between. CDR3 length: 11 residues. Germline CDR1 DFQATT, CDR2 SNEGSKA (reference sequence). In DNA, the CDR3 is TGCAGTGCTAGGGCCGACACTGAAGCTTTCTTT. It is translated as CSARADTEAFF.

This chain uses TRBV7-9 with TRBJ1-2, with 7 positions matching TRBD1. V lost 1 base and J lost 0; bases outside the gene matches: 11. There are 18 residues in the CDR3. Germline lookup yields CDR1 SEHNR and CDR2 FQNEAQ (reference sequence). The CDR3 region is CASSLEATGKRANYGYTF. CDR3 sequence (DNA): TGTGCCAGCAGCTTAGAAGCGACAGGGAAGAGGGCTAACTATGGCTACACCTTC.

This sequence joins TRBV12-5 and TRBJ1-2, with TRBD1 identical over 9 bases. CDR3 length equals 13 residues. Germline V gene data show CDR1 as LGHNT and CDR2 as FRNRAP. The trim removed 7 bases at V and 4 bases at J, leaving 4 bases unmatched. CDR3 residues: CASAPDRGYGYTF. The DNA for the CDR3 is TGTGCTAGTGCCCCGGACAGGGGCTATGGCTACACCTTC.

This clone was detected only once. CDR3 in DNA: TGTGCCACCAGTGATTGGACAGGGACGGGTATCCCCGGGGAGCTGTTTTTT. As protein: CATSDWTGTGIPGELFF. J is TRBJ2-2 and V is TRBV24-1; TRBD1 matches 8 bases. CDR1 and CDR2 (germline): KGHDR, SFDVKD. The V and J ends lost 2 bases and 6 bases, in that order; junction bases with no gene match: 10. CDR3 length equals 17 residues.

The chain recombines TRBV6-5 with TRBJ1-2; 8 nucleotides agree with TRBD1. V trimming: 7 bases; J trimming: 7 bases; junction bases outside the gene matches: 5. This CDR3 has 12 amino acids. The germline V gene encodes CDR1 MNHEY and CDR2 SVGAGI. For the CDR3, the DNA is TGTGCCAGCAATCCCAGGGGGCTTGGCTACACCTTC. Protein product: CASNPRGLGYTF.

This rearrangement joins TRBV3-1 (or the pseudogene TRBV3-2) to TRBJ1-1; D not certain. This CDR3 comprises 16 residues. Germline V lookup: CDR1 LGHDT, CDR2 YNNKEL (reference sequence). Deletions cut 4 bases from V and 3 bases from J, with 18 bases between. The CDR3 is CASSPDGFRRDTEAFF. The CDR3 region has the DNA TGTGCCAGCAGCCCGGACGGGTTTCGGCGGGACACTGAAGCTTTCTTT.

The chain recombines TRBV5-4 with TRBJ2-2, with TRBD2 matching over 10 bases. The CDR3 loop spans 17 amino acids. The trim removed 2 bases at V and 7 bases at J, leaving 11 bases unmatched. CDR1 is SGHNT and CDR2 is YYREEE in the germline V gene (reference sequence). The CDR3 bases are TGTGCCAGCAGCTTAAATAGCGGGGGGTCCTTAAGCGGGGAGCTGTTTTTT. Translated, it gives CASSLNSGGSLSGELFF.

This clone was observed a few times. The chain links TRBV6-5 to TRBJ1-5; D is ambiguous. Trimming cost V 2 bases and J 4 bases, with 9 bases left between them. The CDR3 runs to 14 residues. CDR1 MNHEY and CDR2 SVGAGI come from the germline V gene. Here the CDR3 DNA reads TGTGCCAGCAGTTACGGCACCGGGAATCAGCCCCAGCATTTT. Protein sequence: CASSYGTGNQPQHF.

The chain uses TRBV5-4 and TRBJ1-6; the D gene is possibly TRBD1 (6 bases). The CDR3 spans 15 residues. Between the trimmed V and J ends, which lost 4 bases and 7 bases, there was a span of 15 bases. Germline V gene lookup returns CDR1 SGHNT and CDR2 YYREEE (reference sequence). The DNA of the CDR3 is TGTGCCAGCAGCGTAAGGACAGTTGACAATTCACCCCTCCACTTT. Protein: CASSVRTVDNSPLHF.

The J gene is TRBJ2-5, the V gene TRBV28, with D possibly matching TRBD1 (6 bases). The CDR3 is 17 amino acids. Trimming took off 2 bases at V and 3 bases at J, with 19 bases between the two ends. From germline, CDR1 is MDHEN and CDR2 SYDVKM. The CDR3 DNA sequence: TGTGCCAGCAGTTTACACCAAGCGGTAGGGGACAAAGAGACCCAGTACTTC. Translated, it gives CASSLHQAVGDKETQYF.

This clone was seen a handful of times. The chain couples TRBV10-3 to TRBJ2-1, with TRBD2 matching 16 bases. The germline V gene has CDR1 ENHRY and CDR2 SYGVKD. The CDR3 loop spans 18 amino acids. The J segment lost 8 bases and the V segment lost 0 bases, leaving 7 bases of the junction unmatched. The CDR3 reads CAISESGTSGRADHEQFF. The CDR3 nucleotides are TGTGCCATCAGTGAGTCCGGGACTAGCGGGAGGGCCGATCATGAGCAGTTCTTC.

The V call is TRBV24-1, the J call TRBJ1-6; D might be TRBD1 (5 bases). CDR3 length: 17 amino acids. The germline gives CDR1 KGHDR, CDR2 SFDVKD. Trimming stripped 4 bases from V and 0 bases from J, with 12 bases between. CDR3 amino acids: CATSDPDKSSYNSPLHF. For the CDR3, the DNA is TGTGCCACCAGTGACCCGGACAAGAGCTCCTATAATTCACCCCTCCACTTT.